The 26 T cell receptor beta chains below come from one sample, sequenced in a study of blood T cells in healthy people across ages. Together with a sample-barcoded 5' primer, a J-beta primer mix was included in a second PCR lasting about 7 to 11 cycles. TCRdb passed the 5' RACE reads through MiXCR, listing each CDR3 protein once. The sample lists roughly 900,000 distinct CDR3 sequences, roughly 26% occurring once. Sequenced input: blood. The receptors stem from a woman at least 80 years old in good health.

In this sample, this clonotype turned up once. A much larger clone lies a single base off, so this may be a read error. The chain has TRBV28 and TRBJ2-7, with 11 nucleotides matching TRBD1. The CDR3 runs 13 residues. Germline lookup yields CDR1 MDHEN and CDR2 SYDVKM. Trimming cost V 10 bases and J 2 bases; bases outside gene matches: 4. The CDR3 spells CATGGQGAYEQYF. CDR3 nucleotides: TGTGCCACAGGGGGACAGGGGGCCTACGAGCAGTACTTC.

The chain employs TRBV3-1 and TRBJ2-5; TRBD1 aligns across 8 bases. The V segment lost 4 bases and the J segment 11 bases; nucleotides outside the gene matches: 12. This CDR3 contains 14 residues. The germline V gene has CDR1 LGHDT and CDR2 YNNKEL (reference sequence). The CDR3 nucleotides read TGTGCCAGCAGCCCCGGACAGGGACGGACGCAGCAGTACTTC. Its translation is CASSPGQGRTQQYF.

This clonotype was detected ten times or more. The rearrangement joins TRBV7-2 to TRBJ1-2; the match to TRBD1 covers 8 bases. Germline V gives CDR1 SGHTA, CDR2 FQGNSA. The V gene end was trimmed by 1 base and the J gene end by 4 bases; junction bases not matched to a gene: 5. The CDR3 is made up of 15 amino acids. The CDR3 loop is CASSLVAGGGYGYTF. CDR3 sequence (DNA): TGTGCCAGCAGCTTAGTCGCAGGGGGCGGCTATGGCTACACCTTC. The entire variable domain, with the rest obtained from reference TRBV7-2 and TRBJ1-2, is as follows: GAGVSQSPSNKVTEKGKDVELRCDPISGHTALYWYRQSLGQGLEFLIYFQGNSAPDKSGLPSDRFSAERTGGSVSTLTIQRTQQEDSAVYLCASSLVAGGGYGYTFGSGTRLTVV.

This clonotype was seen at least ten times. The chain uses TRBV6-2 or TRBV6-3 and TRBJ1-2; tentative D call: TRBD1 (6 bases). V was clipped by 6 bases and J by 8 bases, with 16 bases between them. The CDR3 consists of 13 residues. Germline CDR1 reads MNHEY; CDR2 reads SVGEGT. CDR3 coding DNA: TGTGCCAGCAGAGATCTGCAGGGGACGGGCTACACCTTC. Its translation: CASRDLQGTGYTF.

Regarding this clonotype: The CDR3 does not end in the conserved phenylalanine or tryptophan, so this is likely a read error. The chain carries TRBV7-2 and TRBJ1-5; 8 nucleotides align to TRBD1. Per the germline V gene, CDR1 is SGHTA and CDR2 is FQGNSA. The V and J ends lost 1 base and 5 bases, in that order; junction bases with no gene match: 1. The CDR3 contains 14 residues. CDR3: CASSLGQGHQPQHY. CDR3 in DNA: TGTGCCAGCAGCTTAGGACAGGGGCATCAGCCCCAGCATTAT.

This clonotype was found many times. The gene calls are TRBV4-1 and TRBJ2-3, with no clear D. This CDR3 is 12 amino acids long. Germline loops: CDR1 MGHRA, CDR2 YSYEKL. Trimming cost V 2 bases and J 3 bases, with 3 bases left between them. CDR3 region: CASSQPTDTQYF. The CDR3 DNA is TGCGCCAGCAGCCAACCGACAGATACGCAGTATTTT.

J is TRBJ1-1 and V is TRBV29-1; D is perhaps TRBD1 (5 bases). Deletions cut 6 bases from V and 0 bases from J, with 11 bases between. CDR1 is SQVTM and CDR2 is ANQGSEA in the germline V gene. This CDR3 spans 13 amino acids. The CDR3 region has the DNA TGCAGCGTCGGACAAATAATGAACACTGAAGCTTTCTTT. Protein sequence: CSVGQIMNTEAFF. Variable domain in full (rest from reference TRBV29-1 and TRBJ1-1): SAVISQKPSRDICQRGTSLTIQCQVDSQVTMMFWYRQQPGQSLTLIATANQGSEATYESGFVIDKFPISRPNLTFSTLTVSNMSPEDSSIYLCSVGQIMNTEAFFGQGTRLTVV.

This clonotype was seen at least ten times. The chain has TRBV6-2 or TRBV6-3 and TRBJ2-3; perhaps TRBD1 as D (5 bases). The CDR3 has 13 amino acids. CDR1 and CDR2 from the germline V gene are MNHEY and SVGEGT. Trimming shortened V by 7 bases and J by 2 bases, and 10 bases separated the two germline ends. As DNA, the CDR3 is TGTGCCAGCATGAGACAGTTCACAGATACGCAGTATTTT. The encoded protein is CASMRQFTDTQYF.

This clonotype occurred many times. The chain joins TRBV5-1 to TRBJ1-1; the D gene is possibly TRBD1 (6 bases). From germline, CDR1 is SGHRS and CDR2 YFSETQ. V was shortened by 5 bases and J by 2 bases, with 13 bases between the two germline ends. The CDR3 spans 14 residues. The CDR3 reads CASRFRTANTEAFF. CDR3 sequence (DNA): TGCGCCAGCAGATTTCGGACAGCTAACACTGAAGCTTTCTTT.

This clonotype showed up many times. V gene TRBV7-2 combines with J gene TRBJ1-6; D not certain. The CDR3 has 15 amino acids. V dropped 1 base and J dropped 6 bases, with 10 bases sitting between them. Germline values: CDR1 SGHTA, CDR2 FQGNSA. CDR3 nucleotides: TGTGCCAGCAGCTTAGACCTACCCCCTAATTCACCCCTCCACTTT. Its translation is CASSLDLPPNSPLHF.

Regarding this clonotype: A read error may explain this, as a much larger clone is one base away. The chain couples TRBV28 to TRBJ2-1, with TRBD2 identical over 10 bases. Trimming removed 3 bases from V and 12 bases from J; junction bases left unmatched: 8. Germline CDR1 and CDR2: MDHEN and SYDVKM. The CDR3 spans 14 residues. The CDR3 DNA sequence: TGTGCCAGCAGTTTGGCTAGCGGGGGCTATGGGCAGTTCTTC. Amino acid sequence: CASSLASGGYGQFF.

The chain couples TRBV20-1 to TRBJ1-1; D call uncertain. Germline V gene lookup returns CDR1 DFQATT and CDR2 SNEGSKA (reference sequence). V was cut by 6 bases and J by 0 bases, with 14 bases left in between. This CDR3 spans 14 amino acids. As DNA, the CDR3 is TGCAGTGCCAACCGTCCTGGACTGAACACTGAAGCTTTCTTT. This encodes CSANRPGLNTEAFF.

The V call is TRBV19, the J call TRBJ1-2; 7 bases agree with TRBD1. The CDR3 runs to 13 residues. The germline gives CDR1 LNHDA, CDR2 SQIVND (reference sequence). V trimming: 8 bases; J trimming: 1 base; junction bases outside the gene matches: 4. The CDR3 nucleotides read TGTGCCAGTCAACGGGACAGTAACTATGGCTACACCTTC. It encodes CASQRDSNYGYTF.

This clonotype was detected many times. J is TRBJ2-1 and V is TRBV7-9; 15 bases fit TRBD2. The CDR3 runs to 18 residues. V gave up 5 bases and J gave up 8 bases; unmatched junction bases: 13. Germline V gene sequence: CDR1 SEHNR, CDR2 FQNEAQ (reference sequence). CDR3 sequence: CASSPGLAGGASKDEQFF. The CDR3 nucleotides are TGTGCCAGCAGCCCCGGACTAGCGGGGGGGGCCTCCAAAGATGAGCAGTTCTTC.

The rearrangement links TRBV12-3 or TRBV12-4 to TRBJ2-4; D might be TRBD1 or TRBD2, each matching 5 bases. The DNA end favors TRBJ2-7, so the J call may be wrong. CDR3 length: 13 residues. The CDR3 DNA sequence: TGTGCCAGTTCTGGGGGAGTTACCTACGAGCAGTACTTC. Protein: CASSGGVTYEQYF.

This chain joins TRBV28 and TRBJ2-1, with 9 bases that match TRBD1. The trim removed 2 bases at V and 14 bases at J, leaving 4 bases unmatched. CDR1 and CDR2 (germline): MDHEN, SYDVKM. The CDR3 covers 12 residues. This chain's CDR3 is CASSLPGTGKFF. The CDR3 DNA reads as TGTGCCAGCAGTTTACCCGGGACAGGGAAGTTCTTC.

This clonotype turned up a few times. V and J are TRBV7-9 and TRBJ1-1; the match to TRBD1 covers 8 bases. From germline, CDR1 is SEHNR and CDR2 FQNEAQ (reference sequence). This CDR3 comprises 15 residues. J lost 2 bases, V lost 3 bases, and 5 bases had no gene match. Here the CDR3 DNA reads TGTGCCAGCAGCTTTCAGGGGGCAGTTAACACTGAAGCTTTCTTT. Protein: CASSFQGAVNTEAFF.

This clonotype was seen ten or more times. The rearrangement links TRBV6-6 to TRBJ2-7; the D is unclear. V was shortened by 0 bases and J by 7 bases, with 10 bases between the two germline ends. CDR3 size: 13 residues. The germline gives CDR1 MNHNY, CDR2 SVGAGI (reference sequence). CDR3 DNA: TGTGCCAGCAGTTACTCGTCAGAGTGGGAGCAGTACTTC. Its protein is CASSYSSEWEQYF.

Notes on this clonotype: A clone one base away is much larger, so this may be a read error. The J gene is TRBJ2-6, the V gene TRBV24-1, with D tentatively TRBD1 (5 bases). Per the germline V gene, CDR1 is KGHDR and CDR2 is SFDVKD. CDR3 length: 16 residues. CDR3 sequence (DNA): TGTGCCACCAGTGACAACACCGACTCTGGGGCCAACGTCCGGACTTTC. Its translation: CATSDNTDSGANVRTF.

Many counts were recorded for this clonotype. The chain has TRBV10-3 and TRBJ1-4; TRBD1 is a possible D gene (5 bases). The V end lost 10 bases, the J end lost 0 bases, and 9 bases lay between the germline ends. The germline CDR1 and CDR2 sequences are ENHRY and SYGVKD. The CDR3 is 13 residues long. The chain's CDR3 is CATRDPTNEKLFF. The DNA of the CDR3 is TGTGCCACCCGGGACCCAACTAATGAAAAACTGTTTTTT.

About this clonotype itself: A much larger clonotype is one base distant, so this may be a read error. J is TRBJ2-1 and V is TRBV28; TRBD1 is a possible D gene (6 bases). The J call is in doubt because the DNA end fits TRBJ2-7 better. Germline CDR1 MDHEN, CDR2 SYDVKM. The CDR3 is 17 residues long. DNA of the CDR3: TGTGCCAGCAGCTTAGGGGCAGTCGGGACATCCTACAATGAGCAGTACTTC. Translating gives CASSLGAVGTSYNEQYF.

This clonotype has a count of ten or more. V and J are TRBV29-1 and TRBJ2-3; 11 nucleotides agree with TRBD2. Germline assignment: CDR1 SQVTM and CDR2 ANQGSEA. The CDR3 contains 15 residues. V trimming: 4 bases; J trimming: 0 bases; junction bases outside the gene matches: 3. The CDR3 DNA reads as TGCAGCGTTGCCCCTAGCGGGGGGAGCACAGATACGCAGTATTTT. Translating it yields CSVAPSGGSTDTQYF.

About this clonotype itself: A much more abundant neighbour one base away suggests this may be a read error. This rearrangement joins TRBV6-2 or TRBV6-3 to TRBJ2-3; the D gene could be TRBD1 or TRBD2 (6 bases each). The CDR3 is 16 amino acids. CDR1 and CDR2 from the germline V gene are MNHEY and SVGEGT. Trimming took 7 bases from V and 1 from J, leaving 18 bases between them. The CDR3 coding sequence is TGTGCCAGCACCCTTGCCCCACGGGGGCGCACAGATACGCAGTATTTT. Translation gives CASTLAPRGRTDTQYF.

This clonotype has a handful of counts. A much larger clone is a single base away; this may be a read error. The rearrangement joins TRBV12-3 or TRBV12-4 to TRBJ2-5; TRBD2 matches 7 bases. J was trimmed by 5 bases and V by 3 bases; bases with no gene match: 9. This CDR3 has 15 amino acids. The CDR3 DNA reads as TGTGCCAGCAGTTTCTCGCGGGGGTTACGGGAGACCCAGTACTTC. This encodes CASSFSRGLRETQYF.

V and J are TRBV5-8 and TRBJ1-1, with TRBD1 as a possible D gene (6 bases). Trimming took off 4 bases at V and 5 bases at J, with 24 bases between the two ends. CDR3 size: 17 residues. Germline CDR1 and CDR2: SGHTS and YDEGEE. CDR3 region: CASSRRPGGGLVTEAFF. The CDR3 DNA reads TGTGCCAGCAGCCGCCGGCCGGGCGGGGGGCTGGTAACTGAAGCTTTCTTT. Complete variable domain (other parts from reference TRBV5-8 and TRBJ1-1): EAGVTQSPTHLIKTRGQQATLRCSPISGHTSVYWYQQALGLGLQFLLWYDEGEERNRGNFPPRFSGRQFPNYSSELNVNALELEDSALYLCASSRRPGGGLVTEAFFGQGTRLTVV.

This clonotype occurred a few times. The chain uses TRBV25-1 and TRBJ1-2; TRBD1 might be the D (5 bases). V gave up 3 bases and J gave up 4 bases, with 12 bases separating them. The CDR3 length is 14 residues. Germline assignment: CDR1 MGHDK and CDR2 SYGVNS. CDR3 protein: CASSDGGVGYGYTF. CDR3 sequence (DNA): TGTGCCAGCAGTGACGGAGGGGTTGGCTATGGCTACACCTTC.